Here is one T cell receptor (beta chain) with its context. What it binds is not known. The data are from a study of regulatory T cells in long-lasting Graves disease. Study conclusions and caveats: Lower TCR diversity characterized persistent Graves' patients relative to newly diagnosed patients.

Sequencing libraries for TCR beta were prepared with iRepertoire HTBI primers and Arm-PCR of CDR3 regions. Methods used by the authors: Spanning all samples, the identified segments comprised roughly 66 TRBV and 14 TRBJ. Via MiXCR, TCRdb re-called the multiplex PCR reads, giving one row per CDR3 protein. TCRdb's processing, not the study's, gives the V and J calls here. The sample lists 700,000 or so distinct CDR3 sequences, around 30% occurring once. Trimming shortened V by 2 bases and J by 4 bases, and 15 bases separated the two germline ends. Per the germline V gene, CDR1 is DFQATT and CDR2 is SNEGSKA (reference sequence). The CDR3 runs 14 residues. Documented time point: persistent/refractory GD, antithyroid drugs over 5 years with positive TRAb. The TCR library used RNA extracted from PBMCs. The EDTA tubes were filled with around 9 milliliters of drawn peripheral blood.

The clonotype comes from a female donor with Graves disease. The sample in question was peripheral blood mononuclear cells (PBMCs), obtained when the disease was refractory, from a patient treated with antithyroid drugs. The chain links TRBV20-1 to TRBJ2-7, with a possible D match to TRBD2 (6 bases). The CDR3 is CSARTGTLLYEQYF. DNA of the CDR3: TGCAGTGCTAGAACCGGGACTCTATTATACGAGCAGTACTTC.